One sample yielded the 6 T cell receptor beta chains listed below, sequenced in a study of CD8 T cells in ankylosing spondylitis. The antigens these receptors bind are not known. Regarding the study as a whole: There was a TCR beta motif, made of several highly homologous variants, that appeared characteristic of ankylosing spondylitis blood.

Via MiXCR, TCRdb re-called the 5' RACE reads, giving one row per CDR3 protein. This sample yields more than 100,000 distinct CDR3 sequences, of which 17% are seen a single time; about 33% belongs to the top ten. Source material: blood, either unsorted or a sorted T cell fraction (not recorded which). The origin of the receptors is a male donor with ankylosing spondylitis.

This clonotype was seen a handful of times. The chain is built from TRBV4-3 and TRBJ2-7, with D perhaps TRBD1 or TRBD2 (5 bases each). Per the germline V gene, CDR1 is LGHNA and CDR2 is YSLEER. The CDR3 totals 15 residues. Trimming took 0 bases from V and 2 from J, leaving 11 bases between them. This chain's CDR3 is CASSQDLAGTYEQYF. The DNA of the CDR3 is TGCGCCAGCAGCCAAGATCTAGCAGGGACCTACGAGCAGTACTTC.

This clonotype was seen more than once but under ten times. The V gene is TRBV9, the J gene TRBJ2-2; no definite D call. This CDR3 comprises 15 residues. In germline, CDR1 is SGDLS, CDR2 YYNGEE. Trimming removed 0 bases from V and 4 bases from J, with 10 bases in between. This CDR3 is CASSVVGDFTGELFF. The CDR3, as DNA: TGTGCCAGCAGCGTAGTTGGGGATTTCACCGGGGAGCTGTTTTTT.

This chain uses TRBV6-1 with TRBJ2-2; 12 nucleotides match TRBD1. This CDR3 contains 15 residues. V was clipped by 4 bases and J by 6 bases; unmatched bases: 3. Germline V gene data show CDR1 as MNHNS and CDR2 as SASEGT. As DNA, the CDR3 is TGTGCCAGCAGTGGGGGACAGGGGGCATCCGGGGAGCTGTTTTTT. It is translated as CASSGGQGASGELFF.

This clonotype was detected ten times or more. The rearrangement joins TRBV5-1 to TRBJ2-7, with 8 positions matching TRBD1. With V trimmed by 3 bases and J by 1 base, 3 bases remained unmatched. The germline V gene has CDR1 SGHRS and CDR2 YFSETQ. The CDR3 loop spans 14 amino acids. The CDR3 loop reads CASSSDRGSYEQYF. The DNA of the CDR3 is TGCGCCAGCAGCTCCGACAGGGGTTCCTACGAGCAGTACTTC.

This clonotype has only a few counts. The chain combines TRBV27 with TRBJ2-1; TRBD2 might be the D (6 bases). Germline V gene data show CDR1 as MNHEY and CDR2 as SMNVEV (reference sequence). The germline V and J ends were trimmed by 6 bases and 6 bases, with 12 bases remaining between them. The CDR3 totals 13 residues. The CDR3 loop reads CASSPFGGNEQFF. DNA of the CDR3: TGTGCCAGCAGCCCCTTCGGGGGCAATGAGCAGTTCTTC.

The chain recombines TRBV2 with TRBJ2-7; 11 bases line up with TRBD1. Looked up from germline, CDR1 is SNHLY and CDR2 is FYNNEI. V gave up 4 bases and J gave up 1 base; unmatched junction bases: 3. This CDR3 contains 15 residues. The CDR3 DNA is TGTGCCAGCAGTGCGGGGACAGGGGGTTCCTACGAGCAGTACTTC. Translating it yields CASSAGTGGSYEQYF.